The sequence of this T cell receptor beta chain was determined in a study of cytomegalovirus exposure and HLA in healthy donors. The PCR made use of 60 Vbeta and 13 Jbeta primers. Libraries were prepared by immunoSEQ multiplex PCR; TCRdb keeps only in-frame clonotypes and omits some of them. Of roughly 70,000 clones listed, 82% are singletons. This CDR3 comprises 17 residues. Germline V gives CDR1 SGDLS, CDR2 YYNGEE. Trimming left V 4 bases short and J 7 bases short, with 24 bases between. Notes on the study in general: Cytomegalovirus association was listed for about 150 TCR beta chains. TRBV6-2, TRBV6-3 and some other V segments were unresolvable in 87-base-pair reads. After further analysis at a later stage, under 20,000 TCR beta sequences were associated with HLA alleles at 0.05 false discovery rate. Productive status was seen about 90% or about 30% of the time for most TCR beta V segments in an earlier analysis.

This clone was observed once. Its antigen is unknown. This chain connects TRBV9 to TRBJ2-1, with D tentatively TRBD2 (6 bases). The sequence was collected from a man between 18 and 35 years old in good health and CMV-seronegative. Sequencing used PBMCs. The chain's CDR3 is CASSLPGFREKGNEQFF. CDR3 sequence (DNA): TGTGCCAGCAGCCTACCGGGGTTCCGGGAGAAGGGGAATGAGCAGTTCTTC.